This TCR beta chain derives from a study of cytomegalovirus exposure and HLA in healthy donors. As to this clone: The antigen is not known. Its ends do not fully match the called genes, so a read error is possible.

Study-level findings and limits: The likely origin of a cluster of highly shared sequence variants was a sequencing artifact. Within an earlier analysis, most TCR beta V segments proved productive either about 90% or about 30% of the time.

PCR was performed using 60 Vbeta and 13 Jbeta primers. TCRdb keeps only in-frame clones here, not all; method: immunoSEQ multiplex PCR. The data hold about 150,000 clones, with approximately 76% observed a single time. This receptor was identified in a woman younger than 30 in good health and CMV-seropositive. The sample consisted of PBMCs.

CDR3 sequence: CASRQVKGTDTQYF. The CDR3 DNA reads as TGCGCCAGCAGACAAGTTAAGGGGACAGATACGCAGTATTTT. V usage is TRBV4-1 and J usage is TRBJ2-3; possible D gene TRBD1, 5 bases. The germline V gene has CDR1 MGHRA and CDR2 YSYEKL. This CDR3 is 14 amino acids long.